A single sample gave rise to the 19 T cell receptor beta chains below, sequenced in a study of immune evolution from preneoplasia to lung adenocarcinoma. Method: immunoSEQ multiplex PCR; TCRdb's copy keeps in-frame clones and lacks some. The sample consists of around 8,000 clones, about 72% of them appearing once. Sequenced input: FFPE minimally invasive lung adenocarcinoma tissue. The receptors here all came from a donor aged 70 or over with lung adenocarcinoma.

The J gene is TRBJ2-7, the V gene TRBV10-3; the D gene is possibly TRBD1 (6 bases). CDR1 is ENHRY, CDR2 SYGVKD, per germline. The CDR3 loop spans 12 amino acids. Trimming left V 9 bases short and J 2 bases short, with 11 bases between. The CDR3 sequence is CAIGQTTYEQYF. CDR3 DNA sequence: TGTGCCATTGGACAGACCACCTACGAGCAGTACTTC.

This clone was seen once. The J gene is TRBJ2-2, the V gene TRBV11-1, with a weak D call TRBD2 (5 bases). The CDR3 contains 15 residues. Germline CDR1 and CDR2: SGHAT and FQDESV (reference sequence). V lost 0 bases to trimming and J lost 6 bases, with 11 bases between them. CDR3 in DNA: TGTGCCAGCAGCTTAGCCCGGACTCCTTCCGGGGAGCTGTTTTTT. Protein product: CASSLARTPSGELFF.

About this clone itself: At the DNA level, this CDR3 is encoded by other sequences in the same sample as well. The CDR3 loop is CASRRDRQETQYF. CDR3 coding DNA: TGTGCCAGCAGGCGGGACCGCCAAGAGACCCAGTACTTC. J is TRBJ2-5 and V is TRBV2, with D perhaps TRBD2 (6 bases). The ends were cut back, 6 bases at V and 1 base at J, with 9 bases in the middle. The germline V gene encodes CDR1 SNHLY and CDR2 FYNNEI. This CDR3 contains 13 residues.

The V call is TRBV5-4, the J call TRBJ2-1; D may be TRBD1 (5 bases). This CDR3 is built from 13 residues. The germline gives CDR1 SGHNT, CDR2 YYREEE (reference sequence). V was pared by 1 base and J by 3 bases, with 5 bases between. CDR3 region: CASSLQGYNEQFF. The CDR3 region has the DNA TGTGCCAGCAGCTTGCAGGGCTACAATGAGCAGTTCTTC. Full variable domain (rest looked up from reference TRBV5-4 and TRBJ2-1): ETGVTQSPTHLIKTRGQQVTLRCSSQSGHNTVSWYQQALGQGPQFIFQYYREEENGRGNFPPRFSGLQFPNYSSELNVNALELDDSALYLCASSLQGYNEQFFGPGTRLTVL.

The chain couples TRBV28 to TRBJ2-5; TRBD2 aligns across 10 bases. Unmatched junction bases numbered 9, after V lost 3 bases and J lost 5 bases. The germline V gene encodes CDR1 MDHEN and CDR2 SYDVKM. This CDR3 has 16 amino acids. Here the CDR3 reads CASSFLVAGGRETQYF. The CDR3 DNA is TGTGCCAGCAGTTTTTTGGTAGCGGGAGGAAGGGAGACCCAGTACTTC.

The gene calls are TRBV7-3 and TRBJ2-1; unclear D gene. V was shortened by 5 bases and J by 2 bases, with 13 bases between the two germline ends. There are 15 residues in the CDR3. Germline V gene lookup returns CDR1 SGHTA and CDR2 FQGTGA. Here the CDR3 DNA reads TGTGCCAGCAGCCCGTCTCCATCTACCTACAATGAGCAGTTCTTC. Amino acids: CASSPSPSTYNEQFF.

The rearrangement joins TRBV2 to TRBJ1-1; D is ambiguous. The V gene's germline CDR1 is SNHLY and CDR2 FYNNEI. V lost 2 bases to trimming and J lost 1 base, with 11 bases between them. The CDR3 covers 15 residues. The CDR3 DNA sequence: TGTGCCAGCAGTGAATGGCAGGCGGGGAACACTGAAGCTTTCTTT. It encodes CASSEWQAGNTEAFF.

The V call is TRBV2, the J call TRBJ1-2; D not certain. The CDR3 is made up of 15 amino acids. Looked up from germline, CDR1 is SNHLY and CDR2 is FYNNEI. Deletions cut 1 base from V and 8 bases from J, with 17 bases between. DNA of the CDR3: TGTGCCAGCAGTGAAGAAGGGCAGATCGCCAGGGGCTACACCTTC. Protein sequence: CASSEEGQIARGYTF. Variable domain in full (rest from reference TRBV2 and TRBJ1-2): EPEVTQTPSHQVTQMGQEVILRCVPISNHLYFYWYRQILGQKVEFLVSFYNNEISEKSEIFDDQFSVERPDGSNFTLKIRSTKLEDSAMYFCASSEEGQIARGYTFGSGTRLTVV.

The CDR3: CASSRDASYEQYF. CDR3 nucleotide sequence: TGTGCCAGCAGCCGGGACGCTTCCTACGAGCAGTACTTC. This sequence joins TRBV7-9 and TRBJ2-7, with D perhaps assigned TRBD1 or TRBD2 (5 bases each). CDR1 SEHNR and CDR2 FQNEAQ come from the germline V gene (reference sequence). V gave up 5 bases and J gave up 1 base, with 9 bases separating them. The CDR3 loop spans 13 amino acids.

CDR3 residues: CASSSGGLDTQYF. CDR3 bases: TGTGCCAGCAGTTCAGGGGGCCTAGATACGCAGTATTTT. V gene TRBV25-1 combines with J gene TRBJ2-3, with TRBD1 matching over 8 bases. V lost 5 bases and J lost 5; bases outside the gene matches: 3. The CDR3 consists of 13 residues. Germline values: CDR1 MGHDK, CDR2 SYGVNS.

The CDR3 sequence: CASSLSGGDFGGYTF. DNA of the CDR3: TGTGCCAGCAGCCTAAGTGGGGGCGATTTCGGGGGCTACACCTTC. The chain is built from TRBV7-9 and TRBJ1-2, with TRBD1 as a possible D gene (6 bases). The V end lost 5 bases, the J end lost 8 bases, and 21 bases lay between the germline ends. This CDR3 region has 15 residues. From germline, CDR1 is SEHNR and CDR2 FQNEAQ (reference sequence).

This chain uses TRBV2 with TRBJ2-7; the D is unclear. Deletions cut 6 bases from V and 6 bases from J, with 9 bases between. Germline V lookup: CDR1 SNHLY, CDR2 FYNNEI. CDR3 length equals 11 residues. In DNA form, the CDR3 reads TGTGCCAGCAGCTCGGGCGGCGAGCAGTACTTC. Protein sequence: CASSSGGEQYF.

For this clone: Other DNA variants within this sample encode the same CDR3. CDR3 DNA: TGTGCCAGCAGTGCGCCGGGACTAGCTTCAAATGAGCAGTTCTTC. It is translated as CASSAPGLASNEQFF. The chain joins TRBV9 to TRBJ2-1; 9 positions match TRBD2. The CDR3 spans 15 residues. After removal of 5 bases from V and 7 bases from J, the junction contained 10 bases not matched to a gene. Germline CDR1 reads SGDLS; CDR2 reads YYNGEE. Full variable domain (outside the CDR3, taken from reference TRBV9 and TRBJ2-1): DSGVTQTPKHLITATGQRVTLRCSPRSGDLSVYWYQQSLDQGLQFLIQYYNGEERAKGNILERFSAQQFPDLHSELNLSSLELGDSALYFCASSAPGLASNEQFFGPGTRLTVL.

The chain is built from TRBV28 and TRBJ2-1, with unresolved D. V was clipped by 5 bases and J by 3 bases, with 20 bases between them. The length of the CDR3 is 17 residues. Germline V gene lookup returns CDR1 MDHEN and CDR2 SYDVKM. Written as DNA, the CDR3 is TGTGCCAGCAGTGCACCGCCTCCGGGCTCGCGCTACAATGAGCAGTTCTTC. This codes for CASSAPPPGSRYNEQFF.

J is TRBJ1-2 and V is TRBV5-1, with 8 bases lining up with TRBD1. The CDR3 totals 15 residues. J gave up 5 bases and V 4 bases, and 10 bases lay outside the gene matches. Germline-derived CDR1 and CDR2 are SGHRS and YFSETQ. The CDR3 coding sequence is TGCGCCAGCAGCGAGACAGGGGCCCGTGGTTATGGCTACACCTTC. Its protein is CASSETGARGYGYTF. Together with reference TRBV5-1 and TRBJ1-2, the CDR3 gives the full variable domain: KAGVTQTPRYLIKTRGQQVTLSCSPISGHRSVSWYQQTPGQGLQFLFEYFSETQRNKGNFPGRFSGRQFSNSRSEMNVSTLELGDSALYLCASSETGARGYGYTFGSGTRLTVV.

The chain links TRBV7-6 to TRBJ1-4; D not certain. CDR3 length: 17 residues. In germline, CDR1 is SGHVS, CDR2 FNYEAQ. V lost 1 base and J lost 0, with 12 bases in between. CDR3 protein: CASSLGPGPTTNEKLFF. CDR3 nucleotides: TGTGCCAGCAGCTTAGGTCCAGGACCAACAACTAATGAAAAACTGTTTTTT. Drawing the rest from reference TRBV7-6 and TRBJ1-4, the complete variable domain is GAGVSQSPRYKVTKRGQDVALRCDPISGHVSLYWYRQALGQGPEFLTYFNYEAQQDKSGLPNDRFSAERPEGSISTLTIQRTEQRDSAMYRCASSLGPGPTTNEKLFFGSGTQLSVL.

The gene calls are TRBV5-4 and TRBJ2-2; TRBD1 is a possible D gene (5 bases). The CDR3 covers 16 residues. Trimming pared 4 bases from V and 2 bases from J, leaving 15 bases between. From germline, CDR1 is SGHNT and CDR2 YYREEE (reference sequence). CDR3 amino acids: CASSDPRQYNTGELFF. CDR3 sequence (DNA): TGTGCCAGCAGCGACCCGAGACAGTATAACACCGGGGAGCTGTTTTTT.

This clone was seen a handful of times. The genes are TRBV19 and TRBJ2-7; the D is unclear. The CDR3 consists of 13 residues. CDR1 LNHDA and CDR2 SQIVND come from the germline V gene (reference sequence). Trimming stripped 3 bases from V and 0 bases from J, with 6 bases between. The CDR3 DNA reads as TGTGCCAGTAGTATTAAGATCTCCTACGAGCAGTACTTC. Its translation is CASSIKISYEQYF.

V and J are TRBV6-1 and TRBJ2-1; D is unclear. V was trimmed by 1 base and J by 4 bases, leaving 5 bases between them. This CDR3 comprises 13 residues. Germline CDR1 reads MNHNS; CDR2 reads SASEGT. CDR3 sequence (DNA): TGTGCCAGCAGTGAAGAAGAGTACAATGAGCAGTTCTTC. It codes for CASSEEEYNEQFF.